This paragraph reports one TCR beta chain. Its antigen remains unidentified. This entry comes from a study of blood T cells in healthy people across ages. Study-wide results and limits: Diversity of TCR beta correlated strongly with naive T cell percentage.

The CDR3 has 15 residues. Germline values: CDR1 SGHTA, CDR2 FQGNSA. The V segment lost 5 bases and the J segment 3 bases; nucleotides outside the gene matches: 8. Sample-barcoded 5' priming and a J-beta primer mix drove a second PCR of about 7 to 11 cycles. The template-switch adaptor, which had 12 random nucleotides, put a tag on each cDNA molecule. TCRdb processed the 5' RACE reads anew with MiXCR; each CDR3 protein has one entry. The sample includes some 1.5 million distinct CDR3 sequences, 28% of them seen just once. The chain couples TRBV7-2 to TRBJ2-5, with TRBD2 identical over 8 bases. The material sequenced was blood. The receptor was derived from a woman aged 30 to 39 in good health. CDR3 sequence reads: CASSLSGSRKETQYF. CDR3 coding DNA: TGTGCCAGCAGCCTCAGCGGGAGCAGAAAAGAGACCCAGTACTTC.